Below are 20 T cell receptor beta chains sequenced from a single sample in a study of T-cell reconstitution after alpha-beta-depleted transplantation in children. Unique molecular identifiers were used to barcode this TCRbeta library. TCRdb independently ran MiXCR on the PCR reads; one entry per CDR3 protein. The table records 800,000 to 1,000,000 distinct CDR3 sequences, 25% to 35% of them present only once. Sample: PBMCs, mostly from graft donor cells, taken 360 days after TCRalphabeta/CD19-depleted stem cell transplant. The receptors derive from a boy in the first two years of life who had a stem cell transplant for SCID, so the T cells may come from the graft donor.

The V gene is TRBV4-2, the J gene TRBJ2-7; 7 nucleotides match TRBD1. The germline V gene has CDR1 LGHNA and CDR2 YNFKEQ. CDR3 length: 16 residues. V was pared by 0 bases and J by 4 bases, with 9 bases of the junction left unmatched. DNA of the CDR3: TGTGCCAGCAGCCAAGATTTTAGGGGGCTTGGGTACGAGCAGTACTTC. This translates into CASSQDFRGLGYEQYF.

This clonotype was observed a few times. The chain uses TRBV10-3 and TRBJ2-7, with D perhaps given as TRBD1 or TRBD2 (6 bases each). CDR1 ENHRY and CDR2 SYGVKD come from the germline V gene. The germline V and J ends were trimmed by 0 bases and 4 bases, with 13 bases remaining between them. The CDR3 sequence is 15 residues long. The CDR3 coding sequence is TGTGCCATCAGTGAGTCTGGGGGGCGCGCTTACGAGCAGTACTTC. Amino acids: CAISESGGRAYEQYF.

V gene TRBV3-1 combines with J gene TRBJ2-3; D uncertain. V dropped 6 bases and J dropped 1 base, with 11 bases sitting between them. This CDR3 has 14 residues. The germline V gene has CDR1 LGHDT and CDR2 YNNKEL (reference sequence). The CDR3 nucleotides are TGTGCCAGCAGTCATGCGCTCGGCACAGATACGCAGTATTTT. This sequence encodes CASSHALGTDTQYF.

The CDR3 DNA reads as TGTGCCAGCAGCCCCTCCCGGACAGAGATTAATTCACCCCTCCACTTT. Translating gives CASSPSRTEINSPLHF. The V call is TRBV7-8, the J call TRBJ1-6; D might be TRBD1 (6 bases). From germline, CDR1 is SGHVS and CDR2 FQNEAQ. V lost 5 bases to trimming and J lost 6 bases, with 17 bases between them. This CDR3 is built from 16 residues.

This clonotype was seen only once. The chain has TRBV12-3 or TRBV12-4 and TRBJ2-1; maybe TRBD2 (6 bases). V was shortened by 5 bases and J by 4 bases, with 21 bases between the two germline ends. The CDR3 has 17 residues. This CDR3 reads CASSPRLTSPLYNEQFF. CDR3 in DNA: TGTGCCAGCAGTCCCCGATTGACTAGTCCCTTATACAATGAGCAGTTCTTC.

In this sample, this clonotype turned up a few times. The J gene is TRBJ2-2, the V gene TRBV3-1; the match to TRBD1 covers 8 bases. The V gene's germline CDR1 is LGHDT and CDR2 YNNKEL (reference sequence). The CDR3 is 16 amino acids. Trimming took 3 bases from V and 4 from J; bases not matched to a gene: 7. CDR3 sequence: CASSHLDRGGTGELFF. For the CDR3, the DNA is TGTGCCAGCAGCCACCTAGACAGGGGCGGCACCGGGGAGCTGTTTTTT.

The CDR3 spells CASRQEGGAEAFF. The DNA of the CDR3 is TGCGCCAGCAGGCAGGAGGGGGGTGCTGAAGCTTTCTTT. The gene calls are TRBV5-1 and TRBJ1-1; tentatively, D is TRBD1 (6 bases). Per the germline V gene, CDR1 is SGHRS and CDR2 is YFSETQ. The CDR3 contains 13 residues. The V end was cut by 5 bases, the J end by 6 bases, with 14 bases between.

In DNA form, the CDR3 reads TGTGCCAGCAGCTCCTCCCAAGCGGGGGCCCCCCTCCCTACCTACGAGCAGTACTTC. The encoded protein is CASSSSQAGAPLPTYEQYF. The chain is built from TRBV11-1 and TRBJ2-7, with 8 bases matching TRBD2. This CDR3 comprises 19 residues. The J segment lost 2 bases and the V segment lost 4 bases, leaving 19 bases of the junction unmatched. The germline gives CDR1 SGHAT, CDR2 FQDESV (reference sequence).

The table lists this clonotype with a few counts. CDR3 in amino acids: CAISGRQGPEAFF. CDR3 coding DNA: TGTGCCATCAGTGGCCGGCAGGGCCCTGAAGCTTTCTTT. The chain uses TRBV10-3 and TRBJ1-1; perhaps TRBD1 as D (5 bases). Germline assignment: CDR1 ENHRY and CDR2 SYGVKD. Trimming shortened V by 4 bases and J by 6 bases, and 12 bases separated the two germline ends. The CDR3 extends over 13 amino acids.

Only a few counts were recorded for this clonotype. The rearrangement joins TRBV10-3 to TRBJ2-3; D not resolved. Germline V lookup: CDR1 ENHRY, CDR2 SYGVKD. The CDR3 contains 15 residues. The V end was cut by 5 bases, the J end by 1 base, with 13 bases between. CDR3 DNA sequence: TGTGCCATCAGTAAAGGGCGGAAAGGCACAGATACGCAGTATTTT. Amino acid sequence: CAISKGRKGTDTQYF.

The CDR3 DNA sequence: TGCGCCAGCAGCCGACAGGGGTTAAGCTCCTACGAGCAGTACTTC. Translating gives CASSRQGLSSYEQYF. The genes are TRBV5-1 and TRBJ2-7, with TRBD1 matching 8 bases. Germline-derived CDR1 and CDR2 are SGHRS and YFSETQ. CDR3 length: 15 residues. The V segment lost 4 bases and the J segment 0 bases; nucleotides outside the gene matches: 6.

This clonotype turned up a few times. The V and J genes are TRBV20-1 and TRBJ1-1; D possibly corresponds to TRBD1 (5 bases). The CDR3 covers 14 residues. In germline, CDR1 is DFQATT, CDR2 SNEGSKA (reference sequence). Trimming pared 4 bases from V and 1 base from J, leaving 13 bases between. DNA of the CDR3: TGCAGTGCTAAAGGGGTGAAAGGGAACACTGAAGCTTTCTTT. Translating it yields CSAKGVKGNTEAFF.

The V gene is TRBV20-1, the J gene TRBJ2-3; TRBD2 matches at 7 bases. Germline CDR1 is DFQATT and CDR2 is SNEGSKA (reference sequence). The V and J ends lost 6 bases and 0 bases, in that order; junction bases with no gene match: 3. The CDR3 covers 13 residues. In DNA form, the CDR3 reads TGCAGTGCCGGGGAGGGGAGCACAGATACGCAGTATTTT. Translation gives CSAGEGSTDTQYF.

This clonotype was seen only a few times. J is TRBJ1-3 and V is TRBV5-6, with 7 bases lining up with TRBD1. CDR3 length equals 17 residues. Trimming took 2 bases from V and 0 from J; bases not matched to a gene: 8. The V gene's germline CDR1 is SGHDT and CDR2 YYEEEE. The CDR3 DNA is TGTGCCAGCAGCTTACAGGGGATCCGCCGCTCTGGAAACACCATATATTTT. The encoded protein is CASSLQGIRRSGNTIYF.

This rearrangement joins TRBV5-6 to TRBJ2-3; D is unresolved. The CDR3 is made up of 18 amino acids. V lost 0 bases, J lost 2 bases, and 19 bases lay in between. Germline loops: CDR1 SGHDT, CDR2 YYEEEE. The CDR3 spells CASSLDLSSYKDTDTQYF. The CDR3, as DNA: TGTGCCAGCAGCTTGGACCTGTCCTCTTACAAAGACACAGATACGCAGTATTTT.

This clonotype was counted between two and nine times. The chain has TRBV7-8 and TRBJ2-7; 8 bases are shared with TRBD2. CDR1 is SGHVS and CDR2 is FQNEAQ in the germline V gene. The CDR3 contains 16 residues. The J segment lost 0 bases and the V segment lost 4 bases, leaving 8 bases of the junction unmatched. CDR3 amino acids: CASSSSGLQSSYEQYF. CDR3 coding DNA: TGTGCCAGCAGCTCTAGCGGGCTCCAGAGCTCCTACGAGCAGTACTTC. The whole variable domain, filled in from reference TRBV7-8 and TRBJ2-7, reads GAGVSQSPRYKVAKRGQDVALRCDPISGHVSLFWYQQALGQGPEFLTYFQNEAQLDKSGLPSDRFFAERPEGSVSTLKIQRTQQEDSAVYLCASSSSGLQSSYEQYFGPGTRLTVT.

Here the CDR3 reads CASSSPRGPYTGELFF. The DNA of the CDR3 is TGTGCCAGCAGTTCCCCCCGGGGGCCCTACACCGGGGAGCTGTTTTTT. This chain uses TRBV12-3 or TRBV12-4 with TRBJ2-2; tentatively, D is TRBD1 or TRBD2 (6 bases each). V was trimmed by 4 bases and J by 3 bases, leaving 15 bases between them. The CDR3 consists of 16 residues.

This CDR3 is CASTAGWGKVTQYF. CDR3 in DNA: TGTGCCAGCACCGCCGGATGGGGAAAGGTAACCCAGTACTTC. The rearrangement links TRBV28 to TRBJ2-5; no clear D gene. The CDR3 has 14 amino acids. V dropped 7 bases and J dropped 8 bases, with 20 bases sitting between them. The germline V gene has CDR1 MDHEN and CDR2 SYDVKM.

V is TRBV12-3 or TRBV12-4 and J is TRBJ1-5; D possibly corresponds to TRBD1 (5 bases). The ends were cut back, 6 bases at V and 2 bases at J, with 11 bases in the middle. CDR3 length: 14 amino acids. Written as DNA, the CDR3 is TGTGCCAGCAGCCGGGGCAGGGGCAATCAGCCCCAGCATTTT. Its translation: CASSRGRGNQPQHF.

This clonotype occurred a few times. CDR3 sequence reads: CSVAGRGQGYYEQYF. DNA of the CDR3: TGCAGCGTTGCCGGACGGGGACAGGGCTACTACGAGCAGTACTTC. The V gene is TRBV29-1, the J gene TRBJ2-7, with TRBD1 identical over 9 bases. The CDR3 totals 15 residues. With 4 bases clipped from V and 3 bases from J, the junction kept 10 bases outside the gene matches. Per the germline V gene, CDR1 is SQVTM and CDR2 is ANQGSEA.